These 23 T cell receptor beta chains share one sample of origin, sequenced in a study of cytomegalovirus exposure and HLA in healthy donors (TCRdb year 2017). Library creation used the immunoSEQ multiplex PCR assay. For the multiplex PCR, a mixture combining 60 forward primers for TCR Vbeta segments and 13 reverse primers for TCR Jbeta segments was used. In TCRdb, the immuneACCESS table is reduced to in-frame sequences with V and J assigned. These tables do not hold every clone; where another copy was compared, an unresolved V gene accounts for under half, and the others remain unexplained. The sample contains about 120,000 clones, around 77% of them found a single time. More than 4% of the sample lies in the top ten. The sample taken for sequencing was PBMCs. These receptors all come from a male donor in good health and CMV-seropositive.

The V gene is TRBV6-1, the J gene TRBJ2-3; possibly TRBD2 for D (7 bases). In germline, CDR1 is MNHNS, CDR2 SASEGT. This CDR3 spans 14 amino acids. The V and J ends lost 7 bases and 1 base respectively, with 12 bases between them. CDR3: CASNGGPRTDTQYF. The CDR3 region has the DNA TGTGCCAGCAACGGGGGGCCCCGCACAGATACGCAGTATTTT.

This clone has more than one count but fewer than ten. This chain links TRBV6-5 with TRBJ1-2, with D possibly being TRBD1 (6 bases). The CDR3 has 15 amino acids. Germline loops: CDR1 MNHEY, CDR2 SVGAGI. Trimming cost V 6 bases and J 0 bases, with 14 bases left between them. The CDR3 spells CASSRGAVANYGYTF. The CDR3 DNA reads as TGTGCCAGCAGCCGGGGGGCGGTTGCTAACTATGGCTACACCTTC.

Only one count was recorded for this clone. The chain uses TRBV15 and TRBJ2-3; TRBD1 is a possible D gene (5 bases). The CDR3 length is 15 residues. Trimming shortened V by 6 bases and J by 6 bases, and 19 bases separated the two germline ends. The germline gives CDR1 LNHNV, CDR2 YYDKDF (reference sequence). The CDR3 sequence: CATRARQGIFDTQYF. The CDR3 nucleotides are TGTGCCACCAGAGCCCGGCAGGGAATCTTCGATACGCAGTATTTT.

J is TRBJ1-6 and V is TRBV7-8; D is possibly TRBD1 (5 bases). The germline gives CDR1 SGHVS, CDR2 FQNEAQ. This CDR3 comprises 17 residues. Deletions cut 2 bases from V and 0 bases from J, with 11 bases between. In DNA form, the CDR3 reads TGTGCCAGCAGCTTAATGGGGCCAAGCTCCTATAATTCACCCCTCCACTTT. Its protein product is CASSLMGPSSYNSPLHF.

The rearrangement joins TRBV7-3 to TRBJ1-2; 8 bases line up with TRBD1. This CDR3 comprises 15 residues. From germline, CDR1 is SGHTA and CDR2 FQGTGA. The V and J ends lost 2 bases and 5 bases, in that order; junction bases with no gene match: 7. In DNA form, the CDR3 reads TGTGCCAGCAGCTTATCCGGGACAGGCTCGTATGGCTACACCTTC. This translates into CASSLSGTGSYGYTF.

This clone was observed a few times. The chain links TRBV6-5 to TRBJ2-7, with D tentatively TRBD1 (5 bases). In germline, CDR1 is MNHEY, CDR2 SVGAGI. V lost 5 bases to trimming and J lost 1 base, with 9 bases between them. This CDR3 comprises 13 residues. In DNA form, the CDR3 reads TGTGCCAGCAGTAACCGACAGTCCTACGAGCAGTACTTC. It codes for CASSNRQSYEQYF.

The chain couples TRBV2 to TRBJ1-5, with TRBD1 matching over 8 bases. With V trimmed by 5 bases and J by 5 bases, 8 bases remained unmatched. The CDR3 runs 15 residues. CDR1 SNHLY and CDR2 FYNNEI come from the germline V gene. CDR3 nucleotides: TGTGCCAGCAGTTTCGGGACAGGCGGATATCAGCCCCAGCATTTT. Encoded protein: CASSFGTGGYQPQHF.

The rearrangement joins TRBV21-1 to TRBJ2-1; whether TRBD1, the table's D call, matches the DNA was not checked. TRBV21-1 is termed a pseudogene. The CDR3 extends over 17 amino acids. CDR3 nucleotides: TGTGCCAGCAGCAAAGGAGGAGACAGGGGGTATCGCAATGAGCAGTTCTTC. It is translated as CASSKGGDRGYRNEQFF.

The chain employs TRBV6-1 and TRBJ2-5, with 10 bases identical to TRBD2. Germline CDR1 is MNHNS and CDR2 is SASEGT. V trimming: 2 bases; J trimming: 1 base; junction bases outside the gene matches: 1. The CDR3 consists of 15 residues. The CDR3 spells CASSELAGAQETQYF. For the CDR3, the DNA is TGTGCCAGCAGTGAACTAGCGGGGGCCCAAGAGACCCAGTACTTC.

CDR3 loop: CASQNGLASNEQFF. For the CDR3, the DNA is TGTGCCAGCCAGAATGGACTAGCGAGTAATGAGCAGTTCTTC. The chain couples TRBV2 to TRBJ2-1; the match to TRBD2 covers 9 bases. J gave up 7 bases and V 8 bases, and 9 bases lay outside the gene matches. The germline CDR1 and CDR2 sequences are SNHLY and FYNNEI. The CDR3 sequence is 14 residues long.

The chain's CDR3 is CSVEDTSGGYQETQYF. CDR3 coding DNA: TGCAGCGTTGAAGATACTAGCGGGGGATACCAAGAGACCCAGTACTTC. The chain uses TRBV29-1 and TRBJ2-5; 11 nucleotides line up with TRBD2. The CDR3 sequence is 16 residues long. CDR1 and CDR2 (germline): SQVTM, ANQGSEA. Losses at the gene ends were 0 bases for V and 0 bases for J; bases not matched to a gene: 3.

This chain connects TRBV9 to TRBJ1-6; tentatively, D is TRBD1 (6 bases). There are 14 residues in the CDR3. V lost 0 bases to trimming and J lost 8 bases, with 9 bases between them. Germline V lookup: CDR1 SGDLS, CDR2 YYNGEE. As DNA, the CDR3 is TGTGCCAGCAGCGTAGGACAGGTACATTCACCCCTCCACTTT. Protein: CASSVGQVHSPLHF.

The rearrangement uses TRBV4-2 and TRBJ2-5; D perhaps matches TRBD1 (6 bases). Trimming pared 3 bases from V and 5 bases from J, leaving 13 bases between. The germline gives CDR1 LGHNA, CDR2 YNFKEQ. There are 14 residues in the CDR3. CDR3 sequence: CASSQITGRETQYF. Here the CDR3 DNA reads TGTGCCAGCAGCCAGATTACAGGGCGGGAGACCCAGTACTTC.

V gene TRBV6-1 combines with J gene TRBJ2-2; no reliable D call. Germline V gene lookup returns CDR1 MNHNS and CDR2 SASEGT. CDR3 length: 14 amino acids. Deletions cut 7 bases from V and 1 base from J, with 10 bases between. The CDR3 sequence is CASTAVGNTGELFF. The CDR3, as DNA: TGTGCCAGCACTGCCGTCGGGAACACCGGGGAGCTGTTTTTT.

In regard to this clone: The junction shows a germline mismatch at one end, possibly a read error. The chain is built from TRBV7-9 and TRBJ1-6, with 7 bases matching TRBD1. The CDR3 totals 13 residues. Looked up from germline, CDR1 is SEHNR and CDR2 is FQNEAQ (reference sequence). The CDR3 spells CSSSLDRDSPLHF. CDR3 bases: TGTTCCAGCAGCTTAGACAGGGATTCACCCCTCCACTTT.

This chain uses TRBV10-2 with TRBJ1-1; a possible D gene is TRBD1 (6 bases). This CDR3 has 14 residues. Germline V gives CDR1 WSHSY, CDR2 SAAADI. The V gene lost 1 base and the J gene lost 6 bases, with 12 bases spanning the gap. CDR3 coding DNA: TGCGCCAGCAGTGAGTTAACAGGGAAGGCTGAAGCTTTCTTT. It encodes CASSELTGKAEAFF.

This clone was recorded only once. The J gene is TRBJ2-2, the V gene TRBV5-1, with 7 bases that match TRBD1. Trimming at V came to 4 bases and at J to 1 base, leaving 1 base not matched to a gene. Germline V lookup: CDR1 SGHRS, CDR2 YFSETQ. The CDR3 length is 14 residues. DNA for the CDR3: TGCGCCAGCAGCAGGACAGGGAACACCGGGGAGCTGTTTTTT. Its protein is CASSRTGNTGELFF.

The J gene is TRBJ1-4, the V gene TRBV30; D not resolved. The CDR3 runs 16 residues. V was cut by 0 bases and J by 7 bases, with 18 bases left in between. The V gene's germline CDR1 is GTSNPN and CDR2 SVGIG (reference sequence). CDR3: CAWSVSFGGQLEKLFF. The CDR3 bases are TGTGCCTGGAGTGTGTCCTTCGGAGGGCAACTTGAAAAACTGTTTTTT. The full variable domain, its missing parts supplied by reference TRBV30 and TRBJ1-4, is SQTIHQWPATLVQPVGSPLSLECTVEGTSNPNLYWYRQAAGRGLQLLFYSVGIGQISSEVPQNLSASRPQDRQFILSSKKLLLSDSGFYLCAWSVSFGGQLEKLFFGSGTQLSVL.

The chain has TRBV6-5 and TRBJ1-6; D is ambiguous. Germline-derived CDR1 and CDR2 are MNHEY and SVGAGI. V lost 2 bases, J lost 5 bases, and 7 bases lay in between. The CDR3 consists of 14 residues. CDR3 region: CASSYASDNSPLHF. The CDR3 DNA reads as TGTGCCAGCAGTTACGCGTCGGATAATTCACCCCTCCACTTT.

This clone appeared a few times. CDR3 protein: CASSQEWDRDQPQHF. The CDR3 DNA sequence: TGTGCCAGCAGCCAAGAATGGGACAGGGATCAGCCCCAGCATTTT. The rearrangement uses TRBV4-2 and TRBJ1-5; 9 bases fit TRBD1. The CDR3 covers 15 residues. Unmatched junction bases numbered 2, after V lost 0 bases and J lost 5 bases. CDR1 and CDR2 from the germline V gene are LGHNA and YNFKEQ.

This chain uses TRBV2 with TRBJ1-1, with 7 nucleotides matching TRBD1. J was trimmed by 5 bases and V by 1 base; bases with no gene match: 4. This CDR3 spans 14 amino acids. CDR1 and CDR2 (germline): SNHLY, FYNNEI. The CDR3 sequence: CASSEEGASTEAFF. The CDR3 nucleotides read TGTGCCAGCAGTGAAGAGGGGGCGAGTACTGAAGCTTTCTTT.

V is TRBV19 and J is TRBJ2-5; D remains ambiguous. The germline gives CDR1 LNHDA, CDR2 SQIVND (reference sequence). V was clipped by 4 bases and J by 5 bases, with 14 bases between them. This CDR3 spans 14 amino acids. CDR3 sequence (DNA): TGTGCCAGTAGTAGGGCAGAGCTCCCGGAGACCCAGTACTTC. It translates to CASSRAELPETQYF.

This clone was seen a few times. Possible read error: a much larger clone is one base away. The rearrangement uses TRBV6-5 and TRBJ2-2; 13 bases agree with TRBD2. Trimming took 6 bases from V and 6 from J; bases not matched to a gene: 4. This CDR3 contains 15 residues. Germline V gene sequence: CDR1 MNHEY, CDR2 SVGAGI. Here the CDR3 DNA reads TGTGCCAGCAGCGAACTAGCGGGAGGGCCCGGGGAGCTGTTTTTT. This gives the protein CASSELAGGPGELFF.